This TCR beta chain was identified in a study of blood T cell repertoires in COVID-19. Looking at the study overall: COVID-19 samples from acute and convalescent phases originated in the United States, Italy and Spain. PBMCs, B-cell-depleted T cells, or T cells provided the cDNA or gDNA that made up the material.

Trimming cost V 7 bases and J 2 bases, with 12 bases left between them. Germline CDR1 is LNHNV and CDR2 is YYDKDF (reference sequence). This CDR3 comprises 13 residues. In the study's own analysis: Amplified reference gene primers provided the basis for estimating nucleated cell counts. Method: immunoSEQ multiplex PCR; TCRdb's copy keeps in-frame clones and lacks some. That table gives V, J and clone size, and the DNA gave D and trimming. This table holds some 110,000 clones, just under 80% found once. The sequence was collected from a man between 60 and 75 years old with active or convalescent COVID-19. Sequencing was done on a sample of peripheral blood. This chain joins TRBV15 and TRBJ2-7; no definite D call. The CDR3 coding sequence is TGTGCCACCACTCGAGGAAGTACCTACGAGCAGTACTTC. It specifies CATTRGSTYEQYF.